Following are 31 T cell receptor beta chains from one sample sequenced in a study of T cell changes during pregnancy in multiple sclerosis. Clones were sequenced by immunoSEQ multiplex PCR, and TCRdb holds only the in-frame ones, with some missing. The sample yields about 29,000 clones, roughly 90% seen once. Here the sequenced sample was CD8+ T cells from peripheral blood mononuclear cells, taken after pregnancy. The receptor source for this set is a female donor with multiple sclerosis, enrolled in a pregnancy study.

The chain uses TRBV30 and TRBJ2-7, with a weak D call TRBD2 (5 bases). Per germline, CDR1 GTSNPN and CDR2 SVGIG (reference sequence). The CDR3 covers 12 residues. The V and J ends lost 0 bases and 4 bases respectively, with 7 bases between them. CDR3 sequence reads: CAWSVTRYEQYF. The CDR3 DNA sequence: TGTGCCTGGAGTGTAACTAGGTACGAGCAGTACTTC.

The chain has TRBV4-1 and TRBJ2-2; D may be TRBD1 (6 bases). The CDR3 length is 15 residues. V was clipped by 4 bases and J by 6 bases, with 15 bases between them. CDR1 MGHRA and CDR2 YSYEKL come from the germline V gene. For the CDR3, the DNA is TGCGCCAGCAGCCGGCAGGGGCCGCCCCCCGGGGAGCTGTTTTTT. Amino acid sequence: CASSRQGPPPGELFF.

This rearrangement joins TRBV5-5 to TRBJ2-7, with D maybe TRBD1 (6 bases). Trimming shortened V by 2 bases and J by 3 bases, and 15 bases separated the two germline ends. The germline CDR1 and CDR2 sequences are SGHKS and YYEKEE (reference sequence). The CDR3 has 15 amino acids. The CDR3 loop is CASSFGDRLDYEQYF. CDR3 nucleotide sequence: TGTGCCAGCAGCTTCGGTGACAGGTTAGACTACGAGCAGTACTTC.

V usage is TRBV10-3 and J usage is TRBJ2-1; TRBD2 matches at 14 bases. From germline, CDR1 is ENHRY and CDR2 SYGVKD. Trimming took 6 bases from V and 2 from J; bases not matched to a gene: 6. CDR3 length: 17 amino acids. The CDR3 is CAIRGLAGATPYNEQFF. As DNA, the CDR3 is TGTGCCATCAGGGGACTAGCGGGAGCAACCCCCTACAATGAGCAGTTCTTC.

In its sample, this clone was seen once. V usage is TRBV29-1 and J usage is TRBJ2-7; the match to TRBD2 covers 9 bases. This CDR3 has 13 residues. The J segment lost 2 bases and the V segment lost 6 bases, leaving 5 bases of the junction unmatched. Per germline, CDR1 SQVTM and CDR2 ANQGSEA. CDR3 loop: CSVVSGSTYEQYF. CDR3 bases: TGCAGCGTGGTTAGCGGGAGTACCTACGAGCAGTACTTC.

This sequence joins TRBV9 and TRBJ2-1; D not resolved. This CDR3 is built from 12 residues. V gave up 6 bases and J gave up 8 bases, with 12 bases separating them. In germline, CDR1 is SGDLS, CDR2 YYNGEE. CDR3 in amino acids: CASILISDEQFF. CDR3 nucleotides: TGTGCCAGCATCCTCATATCGGATGAGCAGTTCTTC.

This clone was seen just once. The V call is TRBV5-6, the J call TRBJ2-1; 7 bases line up with TRBD1. CDR1 and CDR2 from the germline V gene are SGHDT and YYEEEE. The CDR3 is 15 residues long. J gave up 6 bases and V 4 bases, and 10 bases lay outside the gene matches. The CDR3 loop reads CASSTDRVGFNEQFF. The CDR3 DNA reads TGTGCCAGCAGCACCGACAGGGTAGGTTTCAATGAGCAGTTCTTC.

The chain has TRBV7-8 and TRBJ1-1; 7 bases fit TRBD1. The CDR3 is made up of 13 amino acids. Trimming at V came to 5 bases and at J to 6 bases, leaving 6 bases not matched to a gene. Germline assignment: CDR1 SGHVS and CDR2 FQNEAQ. CDR3 amino acids: CASSLQGGPEAFF. The CDR3 DNA is TGTGCCAGCAGCCTTCAGGGGGGCCCTGAAGCTTTCTTT.

The rearrangement uses TRBV27 and TRBJ1-2; D remains unclear. Trimming took 2 bases from V and 0 from J, leaving 7 bases between them. Germline CDR1 reads MNHEY; CDR2 reads SMNVEV (reference sequence). The CDR3 runs 14 residues. CDR3 protein: CASSLANSNYGYTF. CDR3 coding DNA: TGTGCCAGCAGTTTAGCTAATTCTAACTATGGCTACACCTTC.

Concerning this clone: At one of its ends the junction is not consistent with the germline gene, which may arise from a read error. J is TRBJ1-1 and V is TRBV7-9; 9 bases agree with TRBD1. The CDR3 spans 15 residues. Germline CDR1 is SEHNR and CDR2 is FQNEAQ (reference sequence). The CDR3 here is CASTLPGQGNTEAFF. CDR3 bases: TGTGCCAGCACCTTACCGGGACAGGGGAACACTGAAGCTTTCTTT.

V is TRBV11-3 and J is TRBJ2-7; perhaps TRBD1 as D (6 bases). CDR3 length equals 15 residues. From germline, CDR1 is SGHNT and CDR2 YENEEA. V lost 4 bases, J lost 0 bases, and 13 bases lay in between. The CDR3 protein is CASSWDWDTSYEQYF. CDR3 bases: TGTGCCAGCAGCTGGGATTGGGACACCTCCTACGAGCAGTACTTC.

This clone has a single count. The chain is built from TRBV4-3 and TRBJ2-3, with 8 bases lining up with TRBD2. V shed 4 bases and J 4 bases; nucleotides not matched to a gene: 4. The CDR3 extends over 14 amino acids. Germline CDR1 is LGHNA and CDR2 is YSLEER. CDR3 in amino acids: CASSPAGVADTQYF. For the CDR3, the DNA is TGCGCCAGCAGCCCAGCGGGAGTGGCAGATACGCAGTATTTT.

This clone appeared a single time. The gene calls are TRBV19 and TRBJ1-1, with 7 positions matching TRBD1. Losses at the gene ends were 2 bases for V and 2 bases for J; bases not matched to a gene: 5. The CDR3 has 15 amino acids. Germline V gene lookup returns CDR1 LNHDA and CDR2 SQIVND (reference sequence). The CDR3 DNA is TGTGCCAGTAGTATAACAGGGGCCTCCAACACTGAAGCTTTCTTT. Translated, it gives CASSITGASNTEAFF.

Worth noting for this clone: An end of the junction does not agree with germline; a read error may underlie this. The chain carries TRBV6-1 and TRBJ2-7; a possible D gene is TRBD1 (6 bases). From germline, CDR1 is MNHNS and CDR2 SASEGT. The CDR3 extends over 12 amino acids. The CDR3 protein is CAISDPGEEQYF. As DNA, the CDR3 is TGTGCCATCAGTGATCCAGGGGAAGAGCAGTACTTC.

Relative to its sample, this clone is medium-sized. The gene calls are TRBV6-4 and TRBJ2-1, with 12 nucleotides matching TRBD2. This CDR3 comprises 15 residues. Germline values: CDR1 MRHNA, CDR2 SNTAGT. The V segment lost 4 bases and the J segment 4 bases; nucleotides outside the gene matches: 2. CDR3 sequence: CASSGTSGAYNEQFF. The CDR3 DNA follows: TGTGCCAGCAGTGGGACTAGCGGGGCGTACAATGAGCAGTTCTTC.

The chain couples TRBV9 to TRBJ2-3, with 13 positions matching TRBD2. The germline CDR1 and CDR2 sequences are SGDLS and YYNGEE. V was clipped by 3 bases and J by 2 bases; unmatched bases: 15. CDR3 size: 20 residues. The CDR3, as DNA: TGTGCCAGCAGCGCTGCTAGACTAGCGGGAGGCCAACTAAACACAGATACGCAGTATTTT. Protein product: CASSAARLAGGQLNTDTQYF.

CDR3 residues: CASSPPQGYSYNEQFF. DNA for the CDR3: TGTGCCAGCAGTCCACCCCAGGGCTATTCCTACAATGAGCAGTTCTTC. This chain uses TRBV28 with TRBJ2-1; TRBD1 is a possible D gene (5 bases). Germline CDR1 reads MDHEN; CDR2 reads SYDVKM. Trimming cost V 5 bases and J 1 base, with 15 bases left between them. The CDR3 has 16 amino acids.

J is TRBJ2-1 and V is TRBV28; TRBD2 agrees at 8 bases. CDR1 MDHEN and CDR2 SYDVKM come from the germline V gene. V was clipped by 6 bases and J by 0 bases; unmatched bases: 4. The length of the CDR3 is 15 residues. The CDR3 DNA follows: TGTGCCAGCAGGTCTCTAGCGGGCTCCTACAATGAGCAGTTCTTC. It encodes CASRSLAGSYNEQFF.

The chain recombines TRBV11-2 with TRBJ2-3, with a possible D match to TRBD1 (6 bases). Germline CDR1 SGHAT, CDR2 FQNNGV. The CDR3 totals 15 residues. Trimming took 5 bases from V and 3 from J, leaving 15 bases between them. The CDR3 sequence: CASSGGAGVTDTQYF. As DNA, the CDR3 is TGTGCCAGCAGCGGTGGGGCAGGGGTGACAGATACGCAGTATTTT. The whole variable domain, remainder taken from reference TRBV11-2 and TRBJ2-3, is EAGVAQSPRYKIIEKRQSVAFWCNPISGHATLYWYQQILGQGPKLLIQFQNNGVVDDSQLPKDRFSAERLKGVDSTLKIQPAKLEDSAVYLCASSGGAGVTDTQYFGPGTRLTVL.

This clone came up once. In nucleotides, the CDR3 is TGTGCCAGTACCGCAGGGTATGGCTACACCTTC. Protein: CASTAGYGYTF. The chain couples TRBV19 to TRBJ1-2, with D tentatively TRBD1 (5 bases). Trimming took off 7 bases at V and 5 bases at J, with 8 bases between the two ends. This CDR3 comprises 11 residues. Germline V gene data show CDR1 as LNHDA and CDR2 as SQIVND (reference sequence).

The chain combines TRBV4-1 with TRBJ1-1; perhaps TRBD1 as D (6 bases). CDR3 length: 16 residues. Between the trimmed V and J ends, which lost 4 bases and 4 bases, there was a span of 19 bases. In germline, CDR1 is MGHRA, CDR2 YSYEKL. This CDR3 reads CASSPREGDEVTEAFF. For the CDR3, the DNA is TGCGCCAGCAGCCCCCGAGAGGGGGACGAGGTCACTGAAGCTTTCTTT.

The J gene is TRBJ2-4, the V gene TRBV19; D might be TRBD1 (6 bases). V lost 8 bases and J 0 bases, leaving 11 bases between the germline ends. In germline, CDR1 is LNHDA, CDR2 SQIVND (reference sequence). The CDR3 is 14 residues long. The CDR3 region has the DNA TGTGCCAGTGGGGGCGACTTAGCCAAAAACATTCAGTACTTC. Protein product: CASGGDLAKNIQYF.

V gene TRBV18 combines with J gene TRBJ2-1; D gene unclear. In germline, CDR1 is KGHSH, CDR2 LQKENI. The CDR3 loop spans 16 amino acids. The V end lost 0 bases, the J end lost 2 bases, and 11 bases lay between the germline ends. This chain's CDR3 is CASSPPVGSAYNEQFF. Here the CDR3 DNA reads TGTGCCAGCTCACCACCTGTCGGGTCAGCCTACAATGAGCAGTTCTTC.

Regarding this clone: Relative to the germline gene, one junction end is altered; a read error may explain this. This sequence joins TRBV6-5 and TRBJ2-2, with 7 bases aligning to TRBD2. This CDR3 region has 13 residues. Germline assignment: CDR1 MNHEY and CDR2 SVGAGI. The CDR3 DNA sequence: TGTGCCAGCATTCGCGGGAGTACCGGTGAGCTGTTTTTT. Its translation: CASIRGSTGELFF.

The chain has TRBV9 and TRBJ2-2; TRBD1 agrees at 8 bases. CDR1 and CDR2 (germline): SGDLS, YYNGEE. The trim removed 3 bases at V and 2 bases at J, leaving 3 bases unmatched. This CDR3 comprises 15 residues. The CDR3 DNA reads TGTGCCAGCAGCGAGACAGGGGCTAACACCGGGGAGCTGTTTTTT. Its protein is CASSETGANTGELFF.

The CDR3 bases are TGTGCCAGCAGTCAACCAGGGGGCGCCGAGCAGTACTTC. Protein product: CASSQPGGAEQYF. The chain joins TRBV6-5 to TRBJ2-7, with 8 bases fitting TRBD1. The CDR3 length is 13 residues. The ends lost 5 bases at V and 6 bases at J; junction bases unmatched: 6. Germline V gives CDR1 MNHEY, CDR2 SVGAGI.

This chain connects TRBV12-5 to TRBJ2-7; 7 positions match TRBD1. In germline, CDR1 is LGHNT, CDR2 FRNRAP. The junction had 2 bases not matched to a gene; V was cut back by 4 bases and J by 2 bases. The length of the CDR3 is 13 residues. The CDR3 loop reads CASGYDRAYEQYF. The CDR3 DNA sequence: TGTGCTAGTGGTTACGACAGGGCCTACGAGCAGTACTTC.

The chain uses TRBV7-2 and TRBJ1-1, with D possibly TRBD1 on 6 matching bases. Germline V lookup: CDR1 SGHTA, CDR2 FQGNSA. The V and J ends lost 5 bases and 3 bases respectively, with 13 bases between them. The CDR3 has 14 amino acids. CDR3 loop: CASSKRDTHTEAFF. The DNA for the CDR3 is TGTGCCAGCAGCAAGCGGGACACCCACACTGAAGCTTTCTTT.

This clone was picked up one time. The chain carries TRBV6-5 and TRBJ2-5, with TRBD2 matching 8 bases. The V and J ends lost 2 bases and 5 bases, in that order; junction bases with no gene match: 7. This CDR3 contains 15 residues. The germline gives CDR1 MNHEY, CDR2 SVGAGI. The CDR3 DNA follows: TGTGCCAGCAGTTACGGTGCGGGAGGTGGTGAGACCCAGTACTTC. Its translation is CASSYGAGGGETQYF.

The J gene is TRBJ2-2, the V gene TRBV27; weak D call: TRBD1 (5 bases). The length of the CDR3 is 16 residues. V dropped 3 bases and J dropped 1 base, with 12 bases sitting between them. Germline values: CDR1 MNHEY, CDR2 SMNVEV (reference sequence). CDR3 sequence reads: CASSFRAGWNTGELFF. The DNA for the CDR3 is TGTGCCAGCAGTTTTCGGGCAGGGTGGAACACCGGGGAGCTGTTTTTT.

This clone has only one observation. J is TRBJ2-3 and V is TRBV4-3; 13 nucleotides agree with TRBD2. The CDR3 spans 16 residues. Trimming at V came to 4 bases and at J to 5 bases, leaving 6 bases not matched to a gene. The germline gives CDR1 LGHNA, CDR2 YSLEER. The CDR3 DNA sequence: TGCGCCAGCAGCCGCACTAGCGGGAGGGCCGGAGATACGCAGTATTTT. Encoded protein: CASSRTSGRAGDTQYF.